This TCR beta chain was captured in a study of blood T cell repertoires in COVID-19 (TCRdb year 2020). Broadly, across the study: Collaborator samples came from the United States, Italy and Spain and covered acute and convalescent phases of COVID-19. The prospective study material was composed of cDNA or gDNA derived from T cells, B-cell-depleted T cells, or PBMCs. Deeply sampled blood TCRbeta repertoires from subjects exposed to, actively infected with, or recovered from COVID-19 were included in the dataset. A freely available public database, intended as a resource for researchers studying the immune response to SARS-CoV-2, is where the repertoires were released. Samples came from the ongoing ImmuneRACE study (first 160 participants) plus 1,254 subjects from 6 global collaborators. The sample metadata nearly always contained a de-identified subject ID, COVID-19 status, age in years and sex. Where available, HLA class I and class II types were taken from metadata supplied by the sample provider and were not determined by assay-based typing.

As regards this clone: Its antigen target is currently unknown. Per-base qualities were not stored, and no clone one base away is much larger.

Results and caveats for the whole study, not just this receptor: Clinical and demographic metadata were provided uncurated, with the amount varying by source and participant.

The immunoSEQ Assay, a bias-controlled multiplex PCR, was used to amplify TCRbeta CDR3 regions from genomic DNA. Per the authors' processing: Within the assay, amplification of reference gene primers was used to estimate how many nucleated cells each sample contained. To quantify the absolute abundance of each unique TCRbeta CDR3 rearrangement, sequence reads were collapsed and filtered. For each sample, productive Simpson clonality was calculated as the square root of Simpson's diversity index across productive rearrangements. The table was pulled from immuneACCESS by TCRdb, which kept in-frame rearrangements only. Such tables lose some clones; where checked, under half of the loss comes from unresolved V genes, and the rest has no known cause. The V and J calls and the clone size are those of that table, but D and trimming were determined from the DNA. For this sample there are tens of thousands of clones; roughly 84% appear just once. The ten largest clones add up to about 12% of the sample.

Whole blood was collected in K2EDTA tubes by collaborating institutions according to the institutions' own protocols. For TCRbeta analysis, collaborator samples were shipped as frozen whole blood, as isolated PBMCs, or as DNA extracted from either sample type. This receptor was identified in a human donor in a cohort sampled during active COVID-19. Sequencing was carried out using peripheral blood.

The nucleotide sequence reads as follows: TGTGCCAGCAGCCCGGACGGGGGACGATCACCCCTCCACTTT. It translates as CASSPDGGRSPLHF. The chain was built from TRBV5-6 and TRBJ1-6; a weak D assignment points to TRBD1 (5 bases agree). From a lookup of the germline V gene, CDR1 and CDR2 are SGHDT and YYEEEE. Cut back by 4 bases and 10 bases, the V and J ends lie 15 bases apart. From its cysteine to its phenylalanine, the CDR3 spans 14 amino acids. Only the CDR3 portion is preserved as DNA: 42 bases, with reading frame beginning at the first base.